This T cell receptor (beta chain) was observed in a study of blood T cell repertoires in COVID-19. TCRdb keeps only in-frame clones here, not all; method: immunoSEQ multiplex PCR. Here the sample spans over 150,000 clones, 78% being singletons. This TCR came from a man of 80 years or more with acute or convalescent COVID-19. What was sequenced was peripheral blood.

Written as DNA, the CDR3 is TGTGCCAGCAGTTCCCTCAACTCCCCGGGTGGCTACACCTTC. Translating it yields CASSSLNSPGGYTF. The chain recombines TRBV6-5 with TRBJ1-2; D is uncertain. Germline CDR1 is MNHEY and CDR2 is SVGAGI. With 4 bases removed from V and 7 bases from J, the gap between germline ends came to 16 bases. The CDR3 is 14 residues long.